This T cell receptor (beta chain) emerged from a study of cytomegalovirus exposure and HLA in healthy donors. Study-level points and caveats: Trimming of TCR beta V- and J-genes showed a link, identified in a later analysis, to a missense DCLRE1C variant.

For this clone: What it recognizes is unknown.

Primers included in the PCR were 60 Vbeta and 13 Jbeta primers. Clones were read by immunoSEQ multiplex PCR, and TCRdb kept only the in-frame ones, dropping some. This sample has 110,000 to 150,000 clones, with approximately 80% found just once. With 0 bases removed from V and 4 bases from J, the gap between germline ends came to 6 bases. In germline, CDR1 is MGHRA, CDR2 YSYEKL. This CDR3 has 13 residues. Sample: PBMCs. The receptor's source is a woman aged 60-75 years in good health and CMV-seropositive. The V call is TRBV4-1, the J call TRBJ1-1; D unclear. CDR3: CASSQDEPTEAFF. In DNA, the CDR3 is TGCGCCAGCAGCCAAGATGAGCCCACTGAAGCTTTCTTT.